The 19 T cell receptor beta chains reported below all come from one sample, sequenced in a study of CD8 T cells in ankylosing spondylitis. One entry per CDR3 protein results from TCRdb running MiXCR on the 5' RACE reads. The table has 250,000 to 350,000 distinct CDR3 sequences, around 20% seen once. The sample taken for sequencing was blood, either unsorted or a sorted T cell fraction (not recorded which). The receptors stem from a male donor with ankylosing spondylitis or in good health (not recorded which).

The J gene is TRBJ2-7, the V gene TRBV28; 9 nucleotides align to TRBD1. The CDR3 spans 16 residues. V shed 4 bases, J shed 5 bases, and the junction held 12 bases outside the gene matches. Germline loops: CDR1 MDHEN, CDR2 SYDVKM. The CDR3 loop reads CASSSGIGTGYNEQYV. For the CDR3, the DNA is TGTGCCAGCAGTTCAGGTATCGGGACAGGGTATAACGAGCAGTACGTC.

This clonotype was detected only a few times. The chain recombines TRBV28 with TRBJ1-2, with 8 positions matching TRBD1. CDR3 length: 14 amino acids. V dropped 4 bases and J dropped 4; count of bases not matched to a gene: 5. The V gene's germline CDR1 is MDHEN and CDR2 SYDVKM. The CDR3 DNA follows: TGTGCCAGCAGTTCGACCGGACAGGGCTATGGCTACACCTTC. Encoded protein: CASSSTGQGYGYTF.

This chain connects TRBV6-1 to TRBJ2-7; the match to TRBD1 covers 9 bases. The CDR3 runs 16 residues. Losses at the gene ends were 3 bases for V and 2 bases for J; bases not matched to a gene: 8. The germline V gene encodes CDR1 MNHNS and CDR2 SASEGT. For the CDR3, the DNA is TGTGCCAGCAGTGAGGGGACCGGGACAGGGCCCTACGAGCAGTACGTC. It encodes CASSEGTGTGPYEQYV.

The chain employs TRBV6-5 and TRBJ2-3, with D tentatively TRBD1 or TRBD2 (5 bases each). Trimming removed 0 bases at V and 6 bases at J, with 10 bases between. Germline V gene sequence: CDR1 MNHEY, CDR2 SVGAGI. The CDR3 extends over 14 amino acids. The CDR3 sequence: CASSYSGVRDTQYF. In DNA, the CDR3 is TGTGCCAGCAGTTACTCGGGGGTTCGGGATACGCAGTATTTT.

This clonotype was seen repeatedly, ten times or more. This chain connects TRBV27 to TRBJ2-4, with no clear D. V shed 0 bases and J shed 1 base, with 1 base lying between them. Germline V lookup: CDR1 MNHEY, CDR2 SMNVEV (reference sequence). The CDR3 totals 13 residues. CDR3 DNA: TGTGCCAGCAGTTTATCGGCCAAAAACATTCAGTACTTC. Translating it yields CASSLSAKNIQYF.

The gene calls are TRBV20-1 and TRBJ1-6; no clear D. V was pared by 2 bases and J by 3 bases, with 11 bases between. Germline V gene lookup returns CDR1 DFQATT and CDR2 SNEGSKA (reference sequence). CDR3 size: 15 residues. CDR3 amino acids: CSARRVGDYNSPLHF. The CDR3 DNA is TGCAGTGCTAGAAGGGTTGGCGACTATAATTCACCCCTCCACTTT.

There are a few counts of this clonotype. The rearrangement uses TRBV10-2 and TRBJ2-7; 11 bases match TRBD2. V shed 8 bases and J 4 bases; nucleotides not matched to a gene: 1. The CDR3 has 12 residues. CDR1 WSHSY and CDR2 SAAADI come from the germline V gene. The CDR3 region is CASGTSGYEQYV. The CDR3 bases are TGCGCCAGCGGGACTAGCGGTTACGAGCAGTACGTC.

The chain is built from TRBV20-1 and TRBJ2-3; D not certain. From germline, CDR1 is DFQATT and CDR2 SNEGSKA (reference sequence). Deletions cut 3 bases from V and 2 bases from J, with 12 bases between. This CDR3 has 14 residues. The DNA of the CDR3 is TGCAGTGCTAGTCTGGACGGACCCACAGATACGCAGTATTTT. Amino acid sequence: CSASLDGPTDTQYF.

This clonotype was seen a handful of times. The chain uses TRBV12-3 or TRBV12-4 and TRBJ2-2, with D maybe TRBD1 (5 bases). V was cut by 6 bases and J by 4 bases, with 12 bases left in between. This CDR3 is built from 14 residues. CDR3 protein: CASRDSGFTGELFF. As DNA, the CDR3 is TGTGCCAGCAGAGATTCAGGGTTCACCGGGGAGCTGTTTTTT.

This clonotype occurred many times. V usage is TRBV20-1 and J usage is TRBJ2-7; D is unclear. Trimming removed 3 bases from V and 2 bases from J, with 11 bases in between. CDR3 size: 13 residues. Germline V gene lookup returns CDR1 DFQATT and CDR2 SNEGSKA (reference sequence). The CDR3 here is CSASSLNTYEQYV. As DNA, the CDR3 is TGCAGTGCTAGCTCTCTAAATACCTACGAGCAGTACGTC.

This clonotype was seen only a few times. In DNA, the CDR3 is TGCGCCAGCAGCTTGGGTGACAGGGGCGCGGAGACCCAGTACTTC. Its translation: CASSLGDRGAETQYF. The V gene is TRBV5-1, the J gene TRBJ2-5, with TRBD1 matching over 8 bases. CDR1 and CDR2 from the germline V gene are SGHRS and YFSETQ. With 0 bases clipped from V and 5 bases from J, the junction kept 6 bases outside the gene matches. The CDR3 spans 15 residues.

The rearrangement joins TRBV7-2 to TRBJ1-3; no definite D call. Germline V gene lookup returns CDR1 SGHTA and CDR2 FQGNSA. The CDR3 extends over 16 amino acids. V was clipped by 5 bases and J by 0 bases, with 14 bases between them. The CDR3 coding sequence is TGTGCCAGCAGCCTCACCAGTGGGAACTCTGGAAACACCATATATTTT. Amino acids: CASSLTSGNSGNTIYF. The variable domain in full, completed from reference TRBV7-2 and TRBJ1-3, reads GAGVSQSPSNKVTEKGKDVELRCDPISGHTALYWYRQSLGQGLEFLIYFQGNSAPDKSGLPSDRFSAERTGGSVSTLTIQRTQQEDSAVYLCASSLTSGNSGNTIYFGEGSWLTVV.

The chain is built from TRBV28 and TRBJ2-2, with 8 bases that match TRBD2. V lost 8 bases, J lost 4 bases, and 3 bases stayed unmatched. Germline CDR1 and CDR2: MDHEN and SYDVKM. The CDR3 length is 13 residues. Here the CDR3 reads CASVGRVTGELFF. The CDR3 DNA reads as TGTGCCAGCGTCGGGAGGGTCACCGGGGAGCTGTTTTTT. Complete variable domain (other parts from reference TRBV28 and TRBJ2-2): DVKVTQSSRYLVKRTGEKVFLECVQDMDHENMFWYRQDPGLGLRLIYFSYDVKMKEKGDIPEGYSVSREKKERFSLILESASTNQTSMYLCASVGRVTGELFFGEGSRLTVL.

There are a few counts of this clonotype. This chain connects TRBV7-8 to TRBJ2-7; D perhaps matches TRBD2 (6 bases). Per germline, CDR1 SGHVS and CDR2 FQNEAQ. The V end lost 7 bases, the J end lost 3 bases, and 10 bases lay between the germline ends. The length of the CDR3 is 12 residues. CDR3 DNA: TGTGCCAGCACCCCCGGGGGCTACGAGCAGTACGTC. Its protein product is CASTPGGYEQYV.

CDR3 coding DNA: TGTGCCAGCAGTCCCGGGACTAGTAGTGAGACCCAGTACTTC. Translating it yields CASSPGTSSETQYF. The chain links TRBV6-2 or TRBV6-3 to TRBJ2-5, with 8 bases aligning to TRBD2. The CDR3 runs 14 residues. The trim removed 5 bases at V and 5 bases at J, leaving 7 bases unmatched. Germline CDR1 is MNHEY and CDR2 is SVGEGT.

The V call is TRBV29-1, the J call TRBJ1-1, with a weak D call TRBD1 (6 bases). Germline V gene lookup returns CDR1 SQVTM and CDR2 ANQGSEA. The CDR3 runs to 13 residues. V lost 6 bases and J 3 bases, leaving 14 bases between the germline ends. The DNA for the CDR3 is TGCAGCGTCGGACAGCGAATGGACACTGAAGCTTTCTTT. This codes for CSVGQRMDTEAFF. Based on the CDR3 plus reference TRBV29-1 and TRBJ1-1, the full variable domain is SAVISQKPSRDICQRGTSLTIQCQVDSQVTMMFWYRQQPGQSLTLIATANQGSEATYESGFVIDKFPISRPNLTFSTLTVSNMSPEDSSIYLCSVGQRMDTEAFFGQGTRLTVV.

In its sample, this clonotype was seen a few times. The V call is TRBV28, the J call TRBJ2-7; TRBD2 matches 11 bases. CDR3 size: 15 residues. The junction had 7 bases not matched to a gene; V was cut back by 8 bases and J by 1 base. Germline CDR1 and CDR2: MDHEN and SYDVKM. The CDR3 DNA sequence: TGTGCCAGCGCCGAGACTAGCGGGATTTCCTACGAGCAGTACGTC. Translated, it gives CASAETSGISYEQYV.

The chain carries TRBV6-5 and TRBJ2-1, with D uncertain. With 3 bases removed from V and 9 bases from J, the gap between germline ends came to 6 bases. Germline assignment: CDR1 MNHEY and CDR2 SVGAGI. There are 11 residues in the CDR3. The CDR3: CASSYFIEQFF. CDR3 DNA sequence: TGTGCCAGCAGTTATTTCATTGAGCAGTTCTTC.

The chain has TRBV11-1 and TRBJ2-1; D not resolved. CDR1 and CDR2 (germline): SGHAT, FQDESV (reference sequence). The V end was cut by 0 bases, the J end by 10 bases, with 10 bases between. This CDR3 spans 13 amino acids. CDR3 sequence reads: CASSLALYVEQFF. CDR3 coding DNA: TGTGCCAGCAGCTTAGCTTTATATGTGGAGCAGTTCTTC.